One sample yielded the 17 T cell receptor beta chains listed below, sequenced in a study of T cells after yellow fever vaccination. MiXCR was run by TCRdb on the 5' RACE reads, yielding one entry per CDR3 protein. The sample shows around 530,000 distinct CDR3 sequences, less than 20% of them seen only once. The material was PBMCs, obtained about 5 days after the first yellow fever vaccination. The source is a man aged 18 to 30 who received the YFV17D yellow fever vaccine.

This clonotype was seen ten or more times. The chain has TRBV5-1 and TRBJ2-5, with TRBD1 as a possible D gene (6 bases). Between the trimmed V and J ends, which lost 0 bases and 2 bases, there was a span of 11 bases. Germline CDR1 is SGHRS and CDR2 is YFSETQ. This CDR3 comprises 15 residues. This chain's CDR3 is CASSLAGTSQETQYF. The CDR3 coding sequence is TGCGCCAGCAGCTTGGCCGGGACAAGTCAAGAGACCCAGTACTTC.

This clonotype is a singleton in its sample. The gene calls are TRBV20-1 and TRBJ2-7; 9 nucleotides match TRBD2. V was clipped by 5 bases and J by 5 bases; unmatched bases: 7. The germline CDR1 and CDR2 sequences are DFQATT and SNEGSKA (reference sequence). This CDR3 is 13 amino acids long. The CDR3 bases are TGCAGTGCTCCCAGAAGCGGGGGGAACGAGCAGTACTTC. Translated: CSAPRSGGNEQYF.

This clonotype was seen more than once but under ten times. The chain employs TRBV6-6 and TRBJ2-2; unclear D gene. This CDR3 has 12 residues. Per germline, CDR1 MNHNY and CDR2 SVGAGI (reference sequence). V was shortened by 2 bases and J by 5 bases, with 3 bases between the two germline ends. For the CDR3, the DNA is TGTGCCAGCAGTTACCCTACCGGGGAGCTGTTTTTT. Encoded protein: CASSYPTGELFF.

This clonotype was seen repeatedly, ten times or more. The CDR3 loop is CATSDAGTGSTGANVLTF. Written as DNA, the CDR3 is TGTGCCACCAGTGACGCCGGGACAGGTAGTACTGGGGCCAACGTCCTGACTTTC. J is TRBJ2-6 and V is TRBV24-1, with TRBD1 matching over 8 bases. The germline V gene has CDR1 KGHDR and CDR2 SFDVKD. Trimming took 4 bases from V and 2 from J; bases not matched to a gene: 9. This CDR3 is 18 amino acids long.

The gene calls are TRBV5-6 and TRBJ2-7; D is possibly TRBD1 (6 bases). Germline loops: CDR1 SGHDT, CDR2 YYEEEE. Trimming stripped 4 bases from V and 4 bases from J, with 9 bases between. The CDR3 totals 12 residues. The CDR3 DNA follows: TGTGCCAGCAGCGTACAGGGTTACGAGCAGTACTTC. This encodes CASSVQGYEQYF.

The chain combines TRBV6-2 or TRBV6-3 with TRBJ2-7; D possibly matches TRBD1 or TRBD2 (5 bases each). The CDR3 covers 16 residues. Germline-derived CDR1 and CDR2 are MNHEY and SVGEGT. Trimming left V 6 bases short and J 2 bases short, with 20 bases between. The CDR3 region is CASSPPGAGLAYEQYF. Here the CDR3 DNA reads TGTGCCAGCAGCCCCCCCGGGGCAGGGTTAGCCTACGAGCAGTACTTC.

This clonotype was seen more than once but under ten times. The chain links TRBV5-1 to TRBJ2-6; TRBD1 matches at 12 bases. Trimming removed 4 bases from V and 3 bases from J; junction bases left unmatched: 11. Germline assignment: CDR1 SGHRS and CDR2 YFSETQ. The CDR3 runs 19 residues. The CDR3 DNA reads TGCGCCAGCAGCCAAACCCGGGGACAGGGGGCGGTTGGGGCCAACGTCCTGACTTTC. It specifies CASSQTRGQGAVGANVLTF.

This clonotype was detected a few times. This chain connects TRBV7-8 to TRBJ2-1, with D possibly called TRBD1 or TRBD2 (6 bases each). Germline-derived CDR1 and CDR2 are SGHVS and FQNEAQ. V lost 3 bases, J lost 7 bases, and 13 bases lay in between. The CDR3 length is 14 residues. The DNA of the CDR3 is TGTGCCAGCAGCTTTCGGAGGGGGGTTAATGAGCAGTTCTTC. Its protein product is CASSFRRGVNEQFF.

This clonotype occurred a few times. The chain carries TRBV18 and TRBJ2-2, with D possibly being TRBD1 or TRBD2 (5 bases each). Germline V gives CDR1 KGHSH, CDR2 LQKENI. The V end lost 3 bases, the J end lost 4 bases, and 12 bases lay between the germline ends. This CDR3 is 15 amino acids long. DNA of the CDR3: TGTGCCAGCTCACCCAAAGGGGACGGCACCGGGGAGCTGTTTTTT. Protein product: CASSPKGDGTGELFF.

This clonotype was seen a few times. This chain connects TRBV27 to TRBJ2-4, with 7 bases matching TRBD1. Germline V CDR1 and CDR2: MNHEY, SMNVEV (reference sequence). This CDR3 region has 21 residues. V gave up 1 base and J gave up 0 bases; unmatched junction bases: 18. The CDR3 here is CASSLYSLRGSDLLAKNIQYF. The CDR3, as DNA: TGTGCCAGCAGTTTATACTCACTCAGGGGGTCCGACCTATTAGCCAAAAACATTCAGTACTTC.

This clonotype has a handful of counts. This chain uses TRBV5-1 with TRBJ2-5; tentatively, D is TRBD2 (5 bases). The CDR3 covers 16 residues. Germline values: CDR1 SGHRS, CDR2 YFSETQ. The V and J ends lost 0 bases and 5 bases respectively, with 17 bases between them. The CDR3 reads CASSLAVEGSIETQYF. CDR3 bases: TGCGCCAGCAGCTTGGCTGTCGAGGGCTCCATCGAGACCCAGTACTTC.

V usage is TRBV4-2 and J usage is TRBJ1-3; D not certain. Trimming pared 0 bases from V and 0 bases from J, leaving 9 bases between. The germline V gene has CDR1 LGHNA and CDR2 YNFKEQ. This CDR3 contains 16 residues. CDR3 in DNA: TGTGCCAGCAGCCAAGAGTTATGGGGCTCTGGAAACACCATATATTTT. Protein: CASSQELWGSGNTIYF.

This clonotype was seen at least ten times. This chain uses TRBV5-1 with TRBJ2-3, with D unresolved. In germline, CDR1 is SGHRS, CDR2 YFSETQ. The CDR3 extends over 15 amino acids. Trimming stripped 4 bases from V and 0 bases from J, with 12 bases between. The CDR3 reads CASSVYKSSTDTQYF. For the CDR3, the DNA is TGCGCCAGCAGCGTCTACAAGTCTAGCACAGATACGCAGTATTTT.

The sample holds many counts of this clonotype. The CDR3 region has the DNA TGTGCCAGCAGGGATCAGAGCTACAATGAGCAGTTCTTC. Its translation: CASRDQSYNEQFF. The chain links TRBV6-1 to TRBJ2-1; D unresolved. This CDR3 spans 13 amino acids. The ends were cut back, 6 bases at V and 3 bases at J, with 9 bases in the middle. Germline V gene data show CDR1 as MNHNS and CDR2 as SASEGT.

The chain links TRBV10-3 to TRBJ2-2; D might be TRBD1 (5 bases). The CDR3 extends over 14 amino acids. CDR1 and CDR2 from the germline V gene are ENHRY and SYGVKD. V was shortened by 6 bases and J by 5 bases, with 13 bases between the two germline ends. CDR3 sequence reads: CAIRAGSRTGELFF. CDR3 nucleotides: TGTGCCATCAGGGCAGGGTCAAGGACCGGGGAGCTGTTTTTT.

J is TRBJ1-1 and V is TRBV29-1, with unresolved D. The CDR3 runs 12 residues. The germline V and J ends were trimmed by 7 bases and 3 bases, with 12 bases remaining between them. Germline V CDR1 and CDR2: SQVTM, ANQGSEA. The DNA of the CDR3 is TGCAGCGCTCGTACCACCGACACTGAAGCTTTCTTT. Protein sequence: CSARTTDTEAFF. The full variable domain, with the rest looked up from reference TRBV29-1 and TRBJ1-1, is SAVISQKPSRDICQRGTSLTIQCQVDSQVTMMFWYRQQPGQSLTLIATANQGSEATYESGFVIDKFPISRPNLTFSTLTVSNMSPEDSSIYLCSARTTDTEAFFGQGTRLTVV.

This chain joins TRBV7-2 and TRBJ2-1; 8 nucleotides line up with TRBD1. The CDR3 spans 14 residues. Germline lookup yields CDR1 SGHTA and CDR2 FQGNSA. Germline trimming cut 8 bases from V and 3 bases from J; bases unmatched to any gene: 6. The CDR3 sequence: CASAEDRVYNEQFF. In nucleotides, the CDR3 is TGTGCCAGCGCAGAGGACAGGGTCTACAATGAGCAGTTCTTC. The complete variable domain, with remaining parts taken from reference TRBV7-2 and TRBJ2-1, reads GAGVSQSPSNKVTEKGKDVELRCDPISGHTALYWYRQSLGQGLEFLIYFQGNSAPDKSGLPSDRFSAERTGGSVSTLTIQRTQQEDSAVYLCASAEDRVYNEQFFGPGTRLTVL.